Each of the 20 T cell receptor beta chains below was sequenced from the same sample in a study of shared clonotypes between healthy human individuals. Here immunoSEQ multiplex PCR was the method, and the copy in TCRdb shows in-frame clones only, minus some. The table lists over 1.4 million clones, roughly 96% of them singletons. The sequencing sample was made of naive CD4+ T cells sorted from blood. Noted subset: CD45RA+ positively selected. The receptors originated from a man aged 25 to 45 in good health.

The chain uses TRBV28 and TRBJ2-2; 14 bases align to TRBD2. Trimming took 3 bases from V and 6 from J; bases not matched to a gene: 9. Germline V gene lookup returns CDR1 MDHEN and CDR2 SYDVKM. CDR3 length equals 18 residues. CDR3 sequence (DNA): TGTGCCAGCAGTTTGGGGACTAGCGGGAGACACAGATCCGGGGAGCTGTTTTTT. Its translation is CASSLGTSGRHRSGELFF.

The chain has TRBV28 and TRBJ1-5, with D perhaps matching TRBD1 (6 bases). Trimming pared 6 bases from V and 6 bases from J, leaving 21 bases between. From germline, CDR1 is MDHEN and CDR2 SYDVKM. This CDR3 has 16 amino acids. The CDR3 sequence is CASSTGKNRVSQPQHF. In DNA, the CDR3 is TGTGCCAGCAGCACGGGGAAGAACAGGGTTAGTCAGCCCCAGCATTTT.

The chain recombines TRBV5-1 with TRBJ2-3, with D perhaps TRBD1 (5 bases). Per the germline V gene, CDR1 is SGHRS and CDR2 is YFSETQ. The CDR3 spans 15 residues. V dropped 2 bases and J dropped 4 bases, with 14 bases sitting between them. CDR3 nucleotide sequence: TGCGCCAGCAGCTTTCGCAGGGCTCTCCCAGATACGCAGTATTTT. This gives the protein CASSFRRALPDTQYF.

The chain recombines TRBV5-4 with TRBJ2-7; D uncertain. Trimming took off 0 bases at V and 3 bases at J, with 7 bases between the two ends. Germline assignment: CDR1 SGHNT and CDR2 YYREEE (reference sequence). The CDR3 is 13 residues long. The CDR3 nucleotides are TGTGCCAGCAGCTTGGGGCAGGTCTACGAGCAGTACTTC. Its protein is CASSLGQVYEQYF.

The V gene is TRBV28, the J gene TRBJ1-2, with TRBD1 as a possible D gene (5 bases). The CDR3 sequence is 15 residues long. CDR1 is MDHEN, CDR2 SYDVKM, per germline. V lost 6 bases and J 8 bases, leaving 22 bases between the germline ends. This chain's CDR3 is CASSPYGAGSSGYTF. DNA of the CDR3: TGTGCCAGCAGCCCGTACGGGGCCGGTTCTAGCGGCTACACCTTC.

To note about this clone: Relative to the germline gene, one junction end is altered; a read error may explain this. This chain uses TRBV5-1 with TRBJ2-3, with 8 positions matching TRBD2. The CDR3 loop spans 13 amino acids. CDR1 is SGHRS, CDR2 YFSETQ, per germline. DNA for the CDR3: TGCGCCAGCAGCTTCGACCTAGCGGGTGCCTTAAATTTT. As protein: CASSFDLAGALNF.

The V gene is TRBV5-4, the J gene TRBJ2-7, with 12 bases aligning to TRBD2. CDR1 and CDR2 from the germline V gene are SGHNT and YYREEE (reference sequence). The CDR3 loop spans 18 amino acids. V gave up 4 bases and J gave up 4 bases; unmatched junction bases: 15. CDR3 residues: CASSPRGASGRAVYEQYF. As DNA, the CDR3 is TGTGCCAGCAGCCCCCGGGGCGCTAGCGGGAGGGCCGTATACGAGCAGTACTTC. Supplemented by reference TRBV5-4 and TRBJ2-7, the full variable domain reads ETGVTQSPTHLIKTRGQQVTLRCSSQSGHNTVSWYQQALGQGPQFIFQYYREEENGRGNFPPRFSGLQFPNYSSELNVNALELDDSALYLCASSPRGASGRAVYEQYFGPGTRLTVT.

CDR3 in DNA: TGTGCCAGCTCACCACTTTCAGGACAGGCGGAGATCGGCTACACCTTC. This translates into CASSPLSGQAEIGYTF. This chain connects TRBV18 to TRBJ1-2, with TRBD1 matching 7 bases. The V gene end was trimmed by 1 base and the J gene end by 8 bases; junction bases not matched to a gene: 13. CDR1 is KGHSH, CDR2 LQKENI, per germline. This CDR3 has 16 residues.

Of note for this clone: This specimen includes other DNA sequences encoding the same CDR3. V gene TRBV10-2 combines with J gene TRBJ2-7, with unresolved D. The CDR3 is 12 residues long. V shed 0 bases and J shed 4 bases, with 4 bases lying between them. From germline, CDR1 is WSHSY and CDR2 SAAADI. The CDR3 sequence: CASSESRYEQYF. CDR3 in DNA: TGCGCCAGCAGTGAGTCCCGGTACGAGCAGTACTTC.

The gene calls are TRBV19 and TRBJ2-7; 10 bases are a match to TRBD1. The CDR3 is made up of 15 amino acids. J lost 6 bases, V lost 4 bases, and 9 bases had no gene match. CDR1 and CDR2 from the germline V gene are LNHDA and SQIVND (reference sequence). CDR3 sequence: CASSRPGQGFFEQYF. The CDR3 bases are TGTGCCAGTAGTAGGCCGGGACAGGGGTTTTTCGAGCAGTACTTC.

The V call is TRBV25-1, the J call TRBJ2-7, with D uncertain. Trimming shortened V by 1 base and J by 1 base, and 11 bases separated the two germline ends. Germline assignment: CDR1 MGHDK and CDR2 SYGVNS. The CDR3 is 15 amino acids. This CDR3 is CASSESGSLSYEQYF. CDR3 sequence (DNA): TGTGCCAGCAGTGAATCGGGCAGCTTATCCTACGAGCAGTACTTC.

V is TRBV2 and J is TRBJ1-1; no clear D. The germline CDR1 and CDR2 sequences are SNHLY and FYNNEI. There are 12 residues in the CDR3. The V end was cut by 8 bases, the J end by 7 bases, with 14 bases between. DNA of the CDR3: TGTGCCAGCCGTTTACCAGTTCTTGAAGCTTTCTTT. Residues: CASRLPVLEAFF.

Only one count was recorded for this clone. The rearrangement joins TRBV5-1 to TRBJ2-3; perhaps TRBD1 as D (6 bases). The germline V and J ends were trimmed by 0 bases and 6 bases, with 11 bases remaining between them. The length of the CDR3 is 14 residues. Germline CDR1 and CDR2: SGHRS and YFSETQ. CDR3: CASSLGPRGDTQYF. DNA of the CDR3: TGCGCCAGCAGCTTGGGCCCTAGGGGGGATACGCAGTATTTT. Variable domain in full (rest from reference TRBV5-1 and TRBJ2-3): KAGVTQTPRYLIKTRGQQVTLSCSPISGHRSVSWYQQTPGQGLQFLFEYFSETQRNKGNFPGRFSGRQFSNSRSEMNVSTLELGDSALYLCASSLGPRGDTQYFGPGTRLTVL.

CDR3 loop: CASKGLAAIAYNEQFF. CDR3 DNA sequence: TGTGCCAGTAAAGGACTAGCGGCTATTGCCTACAATGAGCAGTTCTTC. This chain connects TRBV19 to TRBJ2-1, with TRBD2 matching 10 bases. The CDR3 extends over 16 amino acids. Germline V lookup: CDR1 LNHDA, CDR2 SQIVND (reference sequence). V trimming: 7 bases; J trimming: 2 bases; junction bases outside the gene matches: 8.

The V and J genes are TRBV15 and TRBJ2-7; tentatively, D is TRBD1 (6 bases). Germline CDR1 reads LNHNV; CDR2 reads YYDKDF (reference sequence). V lost 5 bases and J 2 bases, leaving 13 bases between the germline ends. The CDR3 loop spans 14 amino acids. This CDR3 is CATSRQTGPYEQYF. The CDR3 DNA reads as TGTGCCACCAGCCGACAGACAGGACCCTACGAGCAGTACTTC.

V is TRBV29-1 and J is TRBJ2-3, with a weak D call TRBD2 (5 bases). Germline V gene data show CDR1 as SQVTM and CDR2 as ANQGSEA. V shed 6 bases and J shed 1 base, with 14 bases lying between them. This CDR3 has 14 residues. The CDR3 sequence is CSVRVGAGTDTQYF. The CDR3, as DNA: TGCAGCGTGCGCGTTGGAGCGGGCACAGATACGCAGTATTTT.

The chain couples TRBV19 to TRBJ2-7, with a possible D match to TRBD2 (6 bases). Per the germline V gene, CDR1 is LNHDA and CDR2 is SQIVND (reference sequence). The CDR3 consists of 14 residues. The germline V and J ends were trimmed by 5 bases and 4 bases, with 15 bases remaining between them. CDR3 residues: CASSPIRAGYEQYF. The DNA for the CDR3 is TGTGCCAGTAGTCCGATACGGGCGGGGTACGAGCAGTACTTC.

In this sample, this clone turned up once. The chain recombines TRBV7-9 with TRBJ1-2; D might be TRBD1 (5 bases). The ends were cut back, 2 bases at V and 7 bases at J, with 11 bases in the middle. Germline V lookup: CDR1 SEHNR, CDR2 FQNEAQ (reference sequence). This CDR3 comprises 13 residues. The CDR3 spells CASSLTGGSGYTF. The CDR3 nucleotides are TGTGCCAGCAGCTTAACCGGGGGATCTGGCTACACCTTC.

This clone was recorded only once. This chain joins TRBV5-1 and TRBJ1-4; 11 bases align to TRBD1. Trimming at V came to 4 bases and at J to 1 base, leaving 3 bases not matched to a gene. CDR1 SGHRS and CDR2 YFSETQ come from the germline V gene. CDR3 size: 16 residues. The CDR3 here is CASSTGTGGTNEKLFF. The CDR3 nucleotides read TGCGCCAGCAGCACAGGGACAGGGGGAACTAATGAAAAACTGTTTTTT.

The chain couples TRBV10-1 to TRBJ2-1, with 7 bases that match TRBD2. The V and J ends lost 5 bases and 3 bases, in that order; junction bases with no gene match: 10. The CDR3 consists of 16 residues. Germline V gene sequence: CDR1 WNHNN, CDR2 SYGVQD (reference sequence). The CDR3, as DNA: TGCGCCAGCAGTCCCAGTGGCGGGAGAGGCTACAATGAGCAGTTCTTC. Translation gives CASSPSGGRGYNEQFF.